A single sample gave rise to the 30 T cell receptor beta chains below, sequenced in a study of cytomegalovirus exposure and HLA in healthy donors. Vbeta (60) and Jbeta (13) primers were used in the PCR. Sequencing was performed with immunoSEQ multiplex PCR; in TCRdb, only in-frame clones are kept and a portion is missing. The sample has about 130,000 clones, approximately 80% seen once; the top ten hold around 2.2%. The sample taken for sequencing was PBMCs. These receptors were taken from a young man in good health and CMV-seronegative.

This clone was counted a few times. The J gene is TRBJ2-1, the V gene TRBV7-2; possibly TRBD1 for D (5 bases). Trimming left V 0 bases short and J 6 bases short, with 18 bases between. Germline CDR1 is SGHTA and CDR2 is FQGNSA. This CDR3 region has 17 residues. CDR3: CASSLAGVASGANEQFF. CDR3 DNA sequence: TGTGCCAGCAGCTTAGCAGGGGTTGCTAGTGGGGCCAATGAGCAGTTCTTC. Full variable domain (outside the CDR3, taken from reference TRBV7-2 and TRBJ2-1): GAGVSQSPSNKVTEKGKDVELRCDPISGHTALYWYRQSLGQGLEFLIYFQGNSAPDKSGLPSDRFSAERTGGSVSTLTIQRTQQEDSAVYLCASSLAGVASGANEQFFGPGTRLTVL.

The V gene is TRBV7-6, the J gene TRBJ2-1, with 8 bases identical to TRBD2. The germline V gene encodes CDR1 SGHVS and CDR2 FNYEAQ. CDR3 length equals 14 residues. V was clipped by 5 bases and J by 8 bases; unmatched bases: 8. In DNA, the CDR3 is TGTGCCAGCAGCCCCTCCGGGAGGGGACATGAGCAGTTCTTC. Translated, it gives CASSPSGRGHEQFF.

The rearrangement joins TRBV18 to TRBJ2-7, with 11 bases fitting TRBD2. The length of the CDR3 is 15 residues. After removal of 3 bases from V and 2 bases from J, the junction contained 3 bases not matched to a gene. CDR1 is KGHSH and CDR2 is LQKENI in the germline V gene. The CDR3 sequence: CASSPGTSGTYEQYF. The CDR3 region has the DNA TGTGCCAGCTCACCCGGGACTAGCGGAACCTACGAGCAGTACTTC. Together with reference TRBV18 and TRBJ2-7, the CDR3 gives the full variable domain: NAGVMQNPRHLVRRRGQEARLRCSPMKGHSHVYWYRQLPEEGLKFMVYLQKENIIDESGMPKERFSAEFPKEGPSILRIQQVVRGDSAAYFCASSPGTSGTYEQYFGPGTRLTVT.

For the CDR3, the DNA is TGTGCCAACCTCCGACAGGGTAACTATGGCTACACCTTC. Translated: CANLRQGNYGYTF. The chain employs TRBV2 and TRBJ1-2, with 7 bases matching TRBD1. The V gene end was trimmed by 10 bases and the J gene end by 1 base; junction bases not matched to a gene: 6. The CDR3 runs 13 residues. Germline V gene lookup returns CDR1 SNHLY and CDR2 FYNNEI.

The chain has TRBV5-1 and TRBJ2-7, with 9 bases fitting TRBD2. The J segment lost 5 bases and the V segment lost 1 base, leaving 4 bases of the junction unmatched. This CDR3 is built from 14 residues. Germline loops: CDR1 SGHRS, CDR2 YFSETQ. The CDR3 DNA sequence: TGCGCCAGCAGCTTGTTTAGCGGGAGCGACGAGCAGTACTTC. This encodes CASSLFSGSDEQYF.

This clone was recorded a few times. The chain couples TRBV15 to TRBJ2-7, with TRBD1 as a possible D gene (5 bases). This CDR3 has 15 amino acids. Germline V gene lookup returns CDR1 LNHNV and CDR2 YYDKDF (reference sequence). Deletions cut 0 bases from V and 5 bases from J, with 14 bases between. CDR3 nucleotide sequence: TGTGCCACCAGCAGAGATCACGTCAGGGCAAACGAGCAGTACTTC. It yields the protein CATSRDHVRANEQYF.

The genes are TRBV7-2 and TRBJ2-7, with D possibly matching TRBD1 (6 bases). Germline CDR1 reads SGHTA; CDR2 reads FQGNSA. The germline V and J ends were trimmed by 5 bases and 7 bases, with 18 bases remaining between them. The CDR3 has 14 residues. CDR3 sequence reads: CASSLDSATREQYF. CDR3 DNA: TGTGCCAGCAGCCTGGACAGTGCCACACGGGAGCAGTACTTC. The whole variable domain, remainder taken from reference TRBV7-2 and TRBJ2-7, is GAGVSQSPSNKVTEKGKDVELRCDPISGHTALYWYRQSLGQGLEFLIYFQGNSAPDKSGLPSDRFSAERTGGSVSTLTIQRTQQEDSAVYLCASSLDSATREQYFGPGTRLTVT.

The sample holds one count of this clone. This rearrangement joins TRBV6-5 to TRBJ2-1; 7 bases agree with TRBD2. Germline trimming cut 8 bases from V and 0 bases from J; bases unmatched to any gene: 4. CDR1 and CDR2 (germline): MNHEY, SVGAGI. The CDR3 spans 14 residues. CDR3 DNA: TGTGCCAGCCGTACTAGCGACTCCTACAATGAGCAGTTCTTC. It encodes CASRTSDSYNEQFF.

V usage is TRBV5-1 and J usage is TRBJ2-2; 10 bases match TRBD1. Germline V CDR1 and CDR2: SGHRS, YFSETQ. With 4 bases clipped from V and 4 bases from J, the junction kept 1 base outside the gene matches. The CDR3 covers 14 residues. Here the CDR3 DNA reads TGCGCCAGCAGCGGGACAGGGGCCACCGGGGAGCTGTTTTTT. Residues: CASSGTGATGELFF. Full variable domain (outside the CDR3, taken from reference TRBV5-1 and TRBJ2-2): KAGVTQTPRYLIKTRGQQVTLSCSPISGHRSVSWYQQTPGQGLQFLFEYFSETQRNKGNFPGRFSGRQFSNSRSEMNVSTLELGDSALYLCASSGTGATGELFFGEGSRLTVL.

The V and J genes are TRBV7-2 and TRBJ2-7, with D possibly being TRBD2 (6 bases). The CDR3 is made up of 14 amino acids. Germline V gene sequence: CDR1 SGHTA, CDR2 FQGNSA. Trimming removed 5 bases at V and 0 bases at J, with 11 bases between. CDR3 nucleotides: TGTGCCAGCAGCCTGGACGGGAGCTCCTACGAGCAGTACTTC. This encodes CASSLDGSSYEQYF.

The chain recombines TRBV6-1 with TRBJ1-3; unclear D gene. V was trimmed by 5 bases and J by 4 bases, leaving 9 bases between them. CDR1 is MNHNS and CDR2 is SASEGT in the germline V gene. The CDR3 spans 13 residues. CDR3 residues: CASSRAHGNTIYF. The CDR3 nucleotides read TGTGCCAGCAGTAGAGCGCACGGAAACACCATATATTTT.

This clone was detected a few times. The V call is TRBV4-3, the J call TRBJ2-2; TRBD1 is a possible D gene (7 bases). Trimming took 1 base from V and 2 from J, leaving 14 bases between them. Germline V lookup: CDR1 LGHNA, CDR2 YSLEER. The CDR3 is made up of 17 amino acids. The CDR3 DNA is TGCGCCAGCAGCCAAGCGACAGGGCGGGGCAACACCGGGGAGCTGTTTTTT. Amino acid sequence: CASSQATGRGNTGELFF.

The V and J genes are TRBV7-2 and TRBJ2-7; unclear D gene. CDR1 is SGHTA and CDR2 is FQGNSA in the germline V gene. The CDR3 loop spans 14 amino acids. V shed 5 bases and J shed 3 bases, with 14 bases lying between them. In nucleotides, the CDR3 is TGTGCCAGCAGCGCAAGTCGGAGTAACTACGAGCAGTACTTC. Protein: CASSASRSNYEQYF.

To note about this clone: One end of the junction fails to match germline, which may point to a read error. The chain employs TRBV28 and TRBJ2-7; D is unclear. The CDR3 has 11 residues. CDR1 and CDR2 from the germline V gene are MDHEN and SYDVKM. The CDR3 coding sequence is TGTGCCAGCAGTTCCAGATACGAGCGGTACTTC. This sequence encodes CASSSRYERYF.

The rearrangement joins TRBV6-6 to TRBJ2-7; 10 bases align to TRBD2. Losses at the gene ends were 8 bases for V and 5 bases for J; bases not matched to a gene: 6. The CDR3 totals 13 residues. CDR1 is MNHNY and CDR2 is SVGAGI in the germline V gene (reference sequence). CDR3: CASCGLAENEQYF. CDR3 nucleotide sequence: TGTGCCAGCTGTGGACTAGCGGAAAACGAGCAGTACTTC.

This sequence joins TRBV28 and TRBJ1-1, with D unclear. V lost 2 bases and J lost 3, with 4 bases in between. Germline V lookup: CDR1 MDHEN, CDR2 SYDVKM. CDR3 length equals 12 residues. CDR3 coding DNA: TGTGCCAGCAGTTTAGGAGACACTGAAGCTTTCTTT. This encodes CASSLGDTEAFF.

About this clone itself: No conserved phenylalanine or tryptophan is present at the end of the CDR3, so a read error is the likely explanation. The DNA is left out, because the CDR3 cannot be placed on it with certainty; the CDR3 is given as TCRdb lists it. The genes are TRBV5-8 and TRBJ1-4. Termini included, the CDR3 measures 11 amino acids. Germline CDR1 and CDR2: SGHTS and YDEGEE. This chain's CDR3 is CASSFRDSTGD.

The chain links TRBV28 to TRBJ2-5, with TRBD1 matching 7 bases. The closer fit of TRBJ2-7 to the DNA end suggests the J call may be wrong. Looked up from germline, CDR1 is MDHEN and CDR2 is SYDVKM. The CDR3 is 14 residues long. CDR3: CASSLYGTVVEQYF. DNA for the CDR3: TGTGCCAGCAGTTTATACGGGACAGTAGTCGAGCAGTACTTC.

This chain connects TRBV7-2 to TRBJ2-4; 10 bases map to TRBD2. The trim removed 6 bases at V and 6 bases at J, leaving 8 bases unmatched. Germline lookup yields CDR1 SGHTA and CDR2 FQGNSA. The CDR3 is made up of 15 amino acids. Written as DNA, the CDR3 is TGTGCCAGCAGGGGGGGGACTAGCGCTAGAAACATTCAGTACTTC. This encodes CASRGGTSARNIQYF.

This chain connects TRBV18 to TRBJ2-7, with 7 bases matching TRBD1. The CDR3 is 16 residues long. From germline, CDR1 is KGHSH and CDR2 LQKENI. V gave up 3 bases and J gave up 3 bases; unmatched junction bases: 11. The CDR3 coding sequence is TGTGCCAGCTCACCTCGACAGGGCGCCCCGTACTACGAGCAGTACTTC. Its translation is CASSPRQGAPYYEQYF.

The rearrangement joins TRBV29-1 to TRBJ2-4; no reliable D call. This CDR3 is built from 11 residues. Germline V gives CDR1 SQVTM, CDR2 ANQGSEA. The V gene lost 1 base and the J gene lost 8 bases, with 6 bases spanning the gap. The CDR3 spells CSVEVVDIQYF. The CDR3 DNA follows: TGCAGCGTTGAAGTAGTAGACATTCAGTACTTC.

The CDR3 reads CASSSKTSNEQFF. DNA for the CDR3: TGTGCCAGCAGCTCTAAGACTAGCAATGAGCAGTTCTTC. The rearrangement uses TRBV7-9 and TRBJ2-1; D may be TRBD2 (6 bases). V lost 4 bases and J lost 6, with 10 bases in between. CDR3 length: 13 residues. CDR1 is SEHNR and CDR2 is FQNEAQ in the germline V gene (reference sequence).

This clone was seen a few times. The chain employs TRBV5-8 and TRBJ1-2; D possibly corresponds to TRBD1 (5 bases). The CDR3 length is 12 residues. V shed 6 bases and J shed 4 bases, with 10 bases lying between them. Germline V CDR1 and CDR2: SGHTS, YDEGEE. The CDR3 loop reads CASIPGGYGYTF. The DNA of the CDR3 is TGTGCCAGCATACCCGGGGGCTATGGCTACACCTTC.

The chain recombines TRBV2 with TRBJ2-3; 9 nucleotides agree with TRBD1. After removal of 6 bases from V and 11 bases from J, the junction contained 6 bases not matched to a gene. Germline V lookup: CDR1 SNHLY, CDR2 FYNNEI. The length of the CDR3 is 12 residues. The CDR3 DNA follows: TGTGCCAGCAGCCAAAGACAGGGGGGGCAGTATTTT. Protein sequence: CASSQRQGGQYF.

CDR3 DNA sequence: TGTGCCAGCAGCTTCGGGACAGGGCCCACTGAAGCTTTCTTT. It is translated as CASSFGTGPTEAFF. V usage is TRBV11-2 and J usage is TRBJ1-1; 9 bases are a match to TRBD1. Trimming took 3 bases from V and 4 from J; bases not matched to a gene: 3. The germline CDR1 and CDR2 sequences are SGHAT and FQNNGV. This CDR3 region has 14 residues.

This clone has just one count. The rearrangement joins TRBV5-1 to TRBJ1-3; D possibly corresponds to TRBD1 (6 bases). Trimming removed 0 bases from V and 1 base from J, with 14 bases in between. From germline, CDR1 is SGHRS and CDR2 YFSETQ. This CDR3 region has 17 residues. CDR3 sequence: CASSLVPGGASGNTIYF. DNA for the CDR3: TGCGCCAGCAGCTTGGTCCCGGGGGGCGCATCTGGAAACACCATATATTTT. The variable domain in full, with the rest retrieved from reference TRBV5-1 and TRBJ1-3, is KAGVTQTPRYLIKTRGQQVTLSCSPISGHRSVSWYQQTPGQGLQFLFEYFSETQRNKGNFPGRFSGRQFSNSRSEMNVSTLELGDSALYLCASSLVPGGASGNTIYFGEGSWLTVV.

The chain joins TRBV6-1 to TRBJ2-7, with D maybe TRBD1 (7 bases). This CDR3 is built from 12 residues. Germline assignment: CDR1 MNHNS and CDR2 SASEGT. CDR3 amino acids: CAVWGDSYEQYF. The CDR3 DNA sequence: TGTGCGGTGTGGGGGGACAGCTACGAGCAGTACTTC.

This clone was seen once. The chain links TRBV6-6 to TRBJ2-5; 10 bases agree with TRBD2. V was pared by 10 bases and J by 1 base, with 3 bases of the junction left unmatched. In germline, CDR1 is MNHNY, CDR2 SVGAGI (reference sequence). CDR3 length: 13 amino acids. The CDR3 DNA follows: TGTGCCACCCGGACTAGCGGCCAAGAGACCCAGTACTTC. Encoded protein: CATRTSGQETQYF.

A few counts support this clone. The rearrangement links TRBV10-3 to TRBJ2-1; TRBD2 aligns across 8 bases. CDR1 is ENHRY, CDR2 SYGVKD, per germline. J lost 7 bases, V lost 6 bases, and 5 bases had no gene match. The length of the CDR3 is 13 residues. DNA for the CDR3: TGTGCCATCAGAAGCGGGAGTGGGAATGAGCAGTTCTTC. Translation: CAIRSGSGNEQFF.

The DNA for the CDR3 is TGTGCCAGCAGTTACTCCTCCCACTCCCGTCAGCCCCAGCATTTT. Protein sequence: CASSYSSHSRQPQHF. The chain recombines TRBV6-5 with TRBJ1-5; no clear D. Germline CDR1 reads MNHEY; CDR2 reads SVGAGI. CDR3 length: 15 amino acids. Trimming took 0 bases from V and 6 from J, leaving 12 bases between them.